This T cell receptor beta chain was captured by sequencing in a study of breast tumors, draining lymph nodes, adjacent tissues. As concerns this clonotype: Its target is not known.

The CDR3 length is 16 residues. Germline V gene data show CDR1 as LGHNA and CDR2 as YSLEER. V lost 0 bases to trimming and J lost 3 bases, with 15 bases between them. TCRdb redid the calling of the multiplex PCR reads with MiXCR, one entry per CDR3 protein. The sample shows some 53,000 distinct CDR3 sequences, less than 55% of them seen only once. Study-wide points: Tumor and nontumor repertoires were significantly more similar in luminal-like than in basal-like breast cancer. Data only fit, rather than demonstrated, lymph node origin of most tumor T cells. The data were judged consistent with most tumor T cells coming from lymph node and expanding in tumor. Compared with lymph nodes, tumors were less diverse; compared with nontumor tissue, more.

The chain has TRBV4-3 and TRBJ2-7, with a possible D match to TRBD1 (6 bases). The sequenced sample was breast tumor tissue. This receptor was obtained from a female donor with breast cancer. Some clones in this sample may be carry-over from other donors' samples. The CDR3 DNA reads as TGCGCCAGCAGCCAAGATAGGGCAGGGGCTCACTACGAGCAGTACTTC. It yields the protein CASSQDRAGAHYEQYF.